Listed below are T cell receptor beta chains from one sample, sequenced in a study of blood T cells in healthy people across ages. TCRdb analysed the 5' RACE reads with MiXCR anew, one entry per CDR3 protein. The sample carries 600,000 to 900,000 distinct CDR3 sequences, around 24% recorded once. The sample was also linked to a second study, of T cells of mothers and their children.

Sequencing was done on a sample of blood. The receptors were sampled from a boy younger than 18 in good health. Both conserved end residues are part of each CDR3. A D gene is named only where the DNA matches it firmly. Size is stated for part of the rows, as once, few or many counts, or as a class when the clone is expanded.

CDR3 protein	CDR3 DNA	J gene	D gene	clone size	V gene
CASSGLAGVTDTQYF	TGTGCCAGCAGTGGACTAGCGGGTGTCACAGATACGCAGTATTTT	TRBJ2-3	TRBD2	once	TRBV5-6
CSVVWTSSYNEQFF	TGCAGCGTTGTTTGGACTAGCTCCTACAATGAGCAGTTCTTC	TRBJ2-1	TRBD2	NA	TRBV29-1
CAWSTYSDTQYF	TGTGCCTGGAGTACGTACTCAGATACGCAGTATTTT	TRBJ2-3	NA	few	TRBV30
CASSLSAGNNEQFF	TGTGCCAGCAGCCTCTCCGCCGGAAACAATGAGCAGTTCTTC	TRBJ2-1	NA	many	TRBV7-8
CASSWPGDYEQYF	TGTGCCAGCAGTTGGCCGGGAGACTACGAGCAGTACTTC	TRBJ2-7	NA	NA	TRBV28
CASSKALCKGKNGNTIYF	TGTGCCAGCAGCAAAGCGCTTTGTAAGGGAAAGAATGGAAACACCATATATTTT	TRBJ1-3	NA	NA	TRBV21-1
CASSQSEGIADTQYF	TGTGCCAGCAGCCAATCCGAAGGCATTGCAGATACGCAGTATTTT	TRBJ2-3	NA	NA	TRBV3-1
CASSFWTPNTGELFF	TGTGCCAGCAGCTTCTGGACACCGAACACCGGGGAGCTGTTTTTT	TRBJ2-2	NA	NA	TRBV5-6
CASTTGGSASTDTQYF	TGTGCCAGCACGACGGGGGGCAGCGCTAGCACAGATACGCAGTATTTT	TRBJ2-3	NA	once	TRBV9
CASARSGRGNEQFF	TGTGCCAGCGCCCGGTCGGGGAGAGGCAATGAGCAGTTCTTC	TRBJ2-1	NA	NA	TRBV12-3/TRBV12-4
CASALGVRGDTQYF	TGTGCCAGCGCCTTGGGAGTGAGAGGAGATACGCAGTATTTT	TRBJ2-3	NA	NA	TRBV12-3/TRBV12-4
CASSPGQINYGYTF	TGTGCCAGCAGCCCGGGGCAGATTAACTATGGCTACACCTTC	TRBJ1-2	NA	NA	TRBV5-5
CASSPLSIPSYNEQFF	TGTGCCAGCAGCCCCCTTAGCATTCCATCCTACAATGAGCAGTTCTTC	TRBJ2-1	NA	NA	TRBV12-3/TRBV12-4
CASSRGWTEAFF	TGTGCCAGCAGCAGGGGCTGGACTGAAGCTTTCTTT	TRBJ1-1	NA	NA	TRBV6-6
CASSQDRTSGTDTQYF	TGTGCCAGCAGCCAAGATCGGACTAGCGGCACAGATACGCAGTATTTT	TRBJ2-3	TRBD2	NA	TRBV14
CSVVRPSHSNQPQHF	TGCAGCGTTGTACGACCCAGCCATAGCAATCAGCCCCAGCATTTT	TRBJ1-5	NA	few	TRBV29-1
CASSATSGGLYNEQFF	TGCGCCAGCAGCGCGACTAGCGGGGGCCTGTACAATGAGCAGTTCTTC	TRBJ2-1	TRBD2	NA	TRBV5-1
CASSLRPLTGYTF	TGTGCCAGCAGCCTGAGACCCCTAACCGGCTACACCTTC	TRBJ1-2	NA	few	TRBV2
CASSYTSSTDTQYF	TGCGCCAGCAGCTACACCTCTAGCACAGATACGCAGTATTTT	TRBJ2-3	NA	NA	TRBV5-1
CASSPTTADTQYF	TGCGCCAGCAGCCCCACCACCGCAGATACGCAGTATTTT	TRBJ2-3	NA	NA	TRBV5-1
CATSRDLGHQIRISYGYTF	TGTGCCACCAGCAGAGATTTGGGACATCAGATAAGGATTAGCTATGGCTACACCTTC	TRBJ1-2	NA	NA	TRBV15
CAWGGAGNTIYF	TGTGCCTGGGGGGGGGCTGGAAACACCATATATTTT	TRBJ1-3	NA	NA	TRBV12-5
CATAPGQGWEQYF	TGTGCCACCGCGCCGGGACAGGGTTGGGAGCAGTACTTC	TRBJ2-7	TRBD1	NA	TRBV6-1
CASSFLGLSYGYTF	TGTGCCAGCAGTTTTCTGGGCCTCTCGTATGGCTACACCTTC	TRBJ1-2	NA	few	TRBV12-3/TRBV12-4
CASSQEQGVGEKLFF	TGCGCCAGCAGCCAAGAGCAGGGGGTCGGTGAAAAACTGTTTTTT	TRBJ1-4	TRBD1	few	TRBV4-1
CASNSGNEKLFF	TGTGCCAGCAACTCAGGGAATGAAAAACTGTTTTTT	TRBJ1-4	NA	NA	TRBV5-8
CSAAPSGPSSYNEQFF	TGCAGTGCTGCTCCCTCCGGACCCAGCTCCTACAATGAGCAGTTCTTC	TRBJ2-1	NA	NA	TRBV20-1
CASSLGARGDTQYF	TGCGCCAGCAGCTTGGGCGCCCGGGGTGATACGCAGTATTTT	TRBJ2-3	NA	NA	TRBV5-1
CASSYLPFGTGDSPPHF	TGTGCCAGCAGTTACCTCCCATTTGGGACAGGGGATTCACCCCCCCACTTT	TRBJ1-6	TRBD1	NA	TRBV6-5
CASSRDRRTMNTEAFF	TGTGCCAGCAGCCGGGACAGGCGCACCATGAACACTGAAGCTTTCTTT	TRBJ1-1	TRBD1	once	TRBV12-3/TRBV12-4
CATSLGSSHNEQFF	TGTGCCACCAGCCTGGGCAGCTCCCACAATGAGCAGTTCTTC	TRBJ2-1	NA	few	TRBV15
CASSPTGRGYTF	TGTGCCAGCAGCCCGACAGGGCGAGGCTACACCTTC	TRBJ1-2	TRBD1	NA	TRBV14
CASTLDIHNSPLHF	TGTGCCAGCACCTTGGACATCCATAATTCACCCCTCCACTTT	TRBJ1-6	NA	few	TRBV12-3/TRBV12-4
CASSLDRARNSPLHF	TGTGCCAGCAGCTTAGACAGGGCTCGGAATTCACCCCTCCACTTT	TRBJ1-6	NA	NA	TRBV7-2
CATKTGPNEQFF	TGTGCCACCAAGACAGGGCCCAATGAGCAGTTCTTC	TRBJ2-1	TRBD1	once	TRBV10-3
CASTLEDRGARANVLTF	TGTGCCAGCACCCTAGAAGACCGGGGAGCAAGGGCCAACGTCCTGACTTTC	TRBJ2-6	NA	few	TRBV28
CASSFSLIGEAFF	TGTGCCAGCAGTTTTTCCCTAATAGGTGAAGCTTTCTTT	TRBJ1-1	NA	NA	TRBV12-3/TRBV12-4
CASSLVMGGQPQHF	NA	TRBJ1-5	NA	NA	TRBV12-3/TRBV12-4
CASRSQREAQYF	TGTGCCAGCAGAAGTCAAAGAGAGGCCCAGTACTTC	TRBJ2-5	NA	few	TRBV6-1
CASSKAIPGPNSASGNTIYF	TGTGCCAGCAGCAAAGCGATCCCGGGACCCAACTCGGCCTCTGGAAACACCATATATTTT	TRBJ1-3	NA	few	TRBV21-1
CASSSRGGAAYEQYF	TGTGCCAGCAGCTCCCGTGGGGGGGCAGCCTACGAGCAGTACTTC	TRBJ2-7	NA	NA	TRBV7-3
CASSLRTGFAYEQYF	TGTGCCAGCAGCTTAAGGACAGGATTTGCCTACGAGCAGTACTTC	TRBJ2-7	TRBD1	NA	TRBV7-3
CASSLRTAGEQYF	TGTGCCAGCAGCTTGAGGACGGCTGGGGAGCAGTACTTC	TRBJ2-7	NA	NA	TRBV7-6
CASSFSGGWSNEKLFF	TGTGCCAGCAGTTTCTCCGGGGGATGGTCTAATGAAAAACTGTTTTTT	TRBJ1-4	NA	few	TRBV6-5
CASSPRGASGDNEQFF	TGTGCCAGCAGCCCTCGGGGGGCTAGCGGGGACAATGAGCAGTTCTTC	TRBJ2-1	TRBD2	once	TRBV7-9
CASSVEYNEKLFF	TGTGCCAGCAGCGTAGAATATAATGAAAAACTGTTTTTT	TRBJ1-4	NA	few	TRBV7-9